The present entry profiles one TCR beta chain with its context. The entry originates in a study of blood T cell repertoires in COVID-19. Study-level information: Both acute and convalescent COVID-19 samples were obtained from the United States, Italy and Spain.

Repertoires were generated with immunoSEQ multiplex PCR, while TCRdb's copy carries only in-frame clones and drops some. The sample yields some 460,000 clones, roughly 91% seen once. After removal of 4 bases from V and 5 bases from J, the junction contained 5 bases not matched to a gene. Per germline, CDR1 PRHDT and CDR2 FYEKMQ (reference sequence). This CDR3 is built from 14 residues. The V gene is TRBV13, the J gene TRBJ2-1, with 7 nucleotides matching TRBD1. The sample taken for sequencing was peripheral blood. The clonotype comes from a woman in her twenties or thirties with acute or convalescent COVID-19. Written as DNA, the CDR3 is TGTGCCAGCAGCTACCGGGACAGAAACAATGAGCAGTTCTTC. Protein: CASSYRDRNNEQFF.